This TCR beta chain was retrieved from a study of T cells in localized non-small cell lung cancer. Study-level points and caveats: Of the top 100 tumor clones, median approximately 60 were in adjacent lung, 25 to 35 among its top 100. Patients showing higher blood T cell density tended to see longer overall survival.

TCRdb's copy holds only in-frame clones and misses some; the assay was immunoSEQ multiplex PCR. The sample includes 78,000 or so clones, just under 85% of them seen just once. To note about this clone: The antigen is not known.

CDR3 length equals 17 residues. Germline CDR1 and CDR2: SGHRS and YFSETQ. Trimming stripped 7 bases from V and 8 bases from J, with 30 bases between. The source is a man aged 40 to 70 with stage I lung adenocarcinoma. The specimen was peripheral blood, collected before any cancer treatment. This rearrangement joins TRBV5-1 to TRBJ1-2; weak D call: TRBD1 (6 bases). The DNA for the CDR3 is TGCGCCAGCTCTCCATCCCAACAGGCCCCAGGGGCTATCGGCTACACCTTC. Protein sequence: CASSPSQQAPGAIGYTF.